This record covers a single T cell receptor (beta chain). Sequenced by immunoSEQ multiplex PCR; TCRdb stores in-frame clones only, minus some. The table has 6,000 to 9,000 clones, over 80% seen once. This sample is drawn from a study of tumor T cells in aggressive B-cell lymphoma. The length of the CDR3 is 14 residues. Losses at the gene ends were 4 bases for V and 4 bases for J; bases not matched to a gene: 4. The germline V gene has CDR1 SGHAT and CDR2 FQNNGV. V usage is TRBV11-2 and J usage is TRBJ2-7, with 10 nucleotides matching TRBD2. This TCR derives from an adult with diffuse large B cell lymphoma. The sample was tumor tissue. The DNA for the CDR3 is TGTGCCAGCAGCTCGGCTAGCGGGAGTTACGAGCAGTACTTC. As protein: CASSSASGSYEQYF.